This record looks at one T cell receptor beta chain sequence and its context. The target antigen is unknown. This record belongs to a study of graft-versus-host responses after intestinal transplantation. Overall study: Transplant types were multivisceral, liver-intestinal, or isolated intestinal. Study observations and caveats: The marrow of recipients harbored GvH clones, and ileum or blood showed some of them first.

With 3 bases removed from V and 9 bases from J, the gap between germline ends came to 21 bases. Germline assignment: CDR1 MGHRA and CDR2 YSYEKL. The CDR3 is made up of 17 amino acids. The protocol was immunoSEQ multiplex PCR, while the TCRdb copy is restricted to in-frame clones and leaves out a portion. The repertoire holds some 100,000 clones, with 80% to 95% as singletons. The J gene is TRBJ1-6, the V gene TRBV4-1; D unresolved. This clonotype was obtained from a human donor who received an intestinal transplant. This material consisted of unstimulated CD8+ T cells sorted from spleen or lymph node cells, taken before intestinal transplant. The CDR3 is CASSQSTGIRNLSPLHF. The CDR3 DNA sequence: TGCGCCAGCAGCCAGTCCACCGGGATTCGAAACCTTTCACCCCTCCACTTT.